The clone carrying this TCR beta chain was detected a few times. Arm-PCR of CDR3 regions and iRepertoire HTBI primers were used to build TCR beta libraries. TCRdb re-analysed the multiplex PCR reads in MiXCR, keeping a single row per CDR3 protein. Of approximately 350,000 distinct CDR3 sequences listed, 15% to 20% are singletons. Time point denoted: newly diagnosed GD, antithyroid drugs for less than 3 months. The TCR library was made from RNA extracted from PBMCs. This sample was included in a study of regulatory T cells in long-lasting Graves disease. V lost 8 bases and J lost 3, with 4 bases in between. Looked up from germline, CDR1 is MNHEY and CDR2 is SVGEGT. This CDR3 spans 10 amino acids. These data also featured in a second study, about T cells in Graves' hyperthyroidism and ophthalmopathy. This second study says: With a median lead of around 6.7 months before onset, the model predicted ophthalmopathy.

V is TRBV6-2 or TRBV6-3 and J is TRBJ2-5; D gene uncertain. The input for sequencing was peripheral blood mononuclear cells (PBMCs), taken at new diagnosis, from a patient treated with antithyroid drugs. The origin of this receptor is a young woman with Graves disease. The CDR3 nucleotides read TGTGCCAGCGCAGAAGAGACCCAGTACTTC. Its protein product is CASAEETQYF.